Below, 23 T cell receptor beta chains from the same sample are listed, as sequenced in a study of blood T cell repertoires in COVID-19. The protocol was immunoSEQ multiplex PCR, while the TCRdb copy is restricted to in-frame clones and leaves out a portion. Of 52,000 or so clones listed, about nine tenths are singletons. The sample comprised peripheral blood. These receptors all come from a human donor in a cohort sampled during active COVID-19.

The genes are TRBV19 and TRBJ2-1, with 9 bases identical to TRBD2. Looked up from germline, CDR1 is LNHDA and CDR2 is SQIVND (reference sequence). The J segment lost 4 bases and the V segment lost 1 base, leaving 5 bases of the junction unmatched. The CDR3 covers 16 residues. The CDR3 DNA reads TGTGCCAGTAGTATAGGAGGTAGCGGGAGATACAATGAGCAGTTCTTC. This sequence encodes CASSIGGSGRYNEQFF.

This chain links TRBV11-2 with TRBJ1-5; tentative D call: TRBD1 (6 bases). The ends were cut back, 6 bases at V and 4 bases at J, with 10 bases in the middle. Looked up from germline, CDR1 is SGHAT and CDR2 is FQNNGV. The CDR3 sequence is 13 residues long. CDR3 amino acids: CASSFDRNQPQHF. CDR3 DNA: TGTGCCAGCAGTTTCGACAGGAATCAGCCCCAGCATTTT.

J is TRBJ2-7 and V is TRBV28, with D unclear. This CDR3 is built from 11 residues. The V gene's germline CDR1 is MDHEN and CDR2 SYDVKM. The ends were cut back, 11 bases at V and 0 bases at J, with 8 bases in the middle. The CDR3 sequence is CAAGSSYEQYF. The CDR3 DNA reads TGTGCCGCCGGGTCCTCCTACGAGCAGTACTTC. Variable domain in full (rest from reference TRBV28 and TRBJ2-7): DVKVTQSSRYLVKRTGEKVFLECVQDMDHENMFWYRQDPGLGLRLIYFSYDVKMKEKGDIPEGYSVSREKKERFSLILESASTNQTSMYLCAAGSSYEQYFGPGTRLTVT.

This clone is a singleton in its sample. V is TRBV7-2 and J is TRBJ1-5; D is unresolved. The V and J ends lost 5 bases and 3 bases respectively, with 11 bases between them. This CDR3 spans 14 amino acids. Germline CDR1 SGHTA, CDR2 FQGNSA. The chain's CDR3 is CASSLRAVNQPQHF. CDR3 coding DNA: TGTGCCAGCAGCCTGAGGGCAGTCAATCAGCCCCAGCATTTT.

The rearrangement joins TRBV28 to TRBJ2-7, with D possibly matching TRBD2 (5 bases). Germline values: CDR1 MDHEN, CDR2 SYDVKM. Trimming took 11 bases from V and 2 from J, leaving 16 bases between them. The CDR3 is 13 residues long. Here the CDR3 reads CACGGGFTYEQYF. The CDR3 DNA reads TGTGCCTGCGGAGGAGGCTTCACCTACGAGCAGTACTTC.

V usage is TRBV7-6 and J usage is TRBJ2-3; a weak D match, TRBD1 (5 bases). Trimming shortened V by 4 bases and J by 5 bases, and 10 bases separated the two germline ends. The CDR3 length is 13 residues. Germline values: CDR1 SGHVS, CDR2 FNYEAQ. The DNA of the CDR3 is TGTGCCAGCAGCTCCAGGGTTATAGATACGCAGTATTTT. This sequence encodes CASSSRVIDTQYF.

This chain uses TRBV15 with TRBJ2-4; 7 bases agree with TRBD2. The CDR3 sequence is 14 residues long. Trimming took 4 bases from V and 3 from J; bases not matched to a gene: 3. CDR1 is LNHNV and CDR2 is YYDKDF in the germline V gene (reference sequence). In nucleotides, the CDR3 is TGTGCCACCAGCATAGGGAGGGGCAAAAACATTCAGTACTTC. Translated, it gives CATSIGRGKNIQYF.

The V and J genes are TRBV6-5 and TRBJ2-7; 9 bases agree with TRBD1. V dropped 4 bases and J dropped 4; count of bases not matched to a gene: 5. This CDR3 is 14 amino acids long. Germline CDR1 is MNHEY and CDR2 is SVGAGI. The DNA of the CDR3 is TGTGCCAGCAGTTCAGGACAGGGGTGGTACGAGCAGTACTTC. It codes for CASSSGQGWYEQYF.

This clone was found a few times. CDR3 residues: CASSLSLGRGSSPLHF. CDR3 DNA sequence: TGTGCCAGCAGCTTAAGTCTTGGCAGGGGCAGTTCACCCCTCCACTTT. This chain links TRBV7-2 with TRBJ1-6, with D possibly being TRBD1 (6 bases). CDR1 and CDR2 (germline): SGHTA, FQGNSA. V dropped 2 bases and J dropped 9 bases, with 17 bases sitting between them. The CDR3 is 16 amino acids.

The rearrangement joins TRBV7-9 to TRBJ2-3; weak D call: TRBD2 (5 bases). CDR1 and CDR2 from the germline V gene are SEHNR and FQNEAQ (reference sequence). CDR3 length: 14 amino acids. The V gene lost 5 bases and the J gene lost 6 bases, with 15 bases spanning the gap. The CDR3 DNA sequence: TGTGCCAGCAGCCGAAAACGTAGCGCGGATACGCAGTATTTT. Translated: CASSRKRSADTQYF. Full variable domain (missing parts from reference TRBV7-9 and TRBJ2-3): DTGVSQNPRHKITKRGQNVTFRCDPISEHNRLYWYRQTLGQGPEFLTYFQNEAQLEKSRLLSDRFSAERPKGSFSTLEIQRTEQGDSAMYLCASSRKRSADTQYFGPGTRLTVL.

The V call is TRBV5-4, the J call TRBJ2-7, with 10 bases fitting TRBD1. Germline V gives CDR1 SGHNT, CDR2 YYREEE (reference sequence). The trim removed 5 bases at V and 1 base at J, leaving 6 bases unmatched. The CDR3 spans 15 residues. In nucleotides, the CDR3 is TGTGCCAGCAGTTCCCGGGACAGGGGATCCTACGAGCAGTACTTC. Protein sequence: CASSSRDRGSYEQYF.

The V and J genes are TRBV7-7 and TRBJ2-1; TRBD2 matches 7 bases. The trim removed 4 bases at V and 8 bases at J, leaving 11 bases unmatched. CDR3 length equals 15 residues. CDR1 and CDR2 from the germline V gene are SSHAT and FNYEAQ (reference sequence). The CDR3 loop is CASSSNPVAGDEQFF. The CDR3, as DNA: TGTGCCAGCAGCTCCAATCCAGTCGCGGGGGATGAGCAGTTCTTC.

V gene TRBV7-9 combines with J gene TRBJ2-7, with D perhaps TRBD1 (5 bases). The V end was cut by 1 base, the J end by 7 bases, with 14 bases between. CDR1 and CDR2 (germline): SEHNR, FQNEAQ (reference sequence). The CDR3 extends over 14 amino acids. The CDR3 is CASSLGQNRREQYF. Written as DNA, the CDR3 is TGTGCCAGCAGCTTAGGACAGAACCGTCGAGAGCAGTACTTC. The full variable domain, in which reference TRBV7-9 and TRBJ2-7 provide the parts outside the CDR3, is DTGVSQNPRHKITKRGQNVTFRCDPISEHNRLYWYRQTLGQGPEFLTYFQNEAQLEKSRLLSDRFSAERPKGSFSTLEIQRTEQGDSAMYLCASSLGQNRREQYFGPGTRLTVT.

As regards this clone: This sample also contains other DNA sequences that code for the same CDR3. The chain couples TRBV5-1 to TRBJ1-1; D gene uncertain. Trimming left V 0 bases short and J 3 bases short, with 9 bases between. Germline V gene data show CDR1 as SGHRS and CDR2 as YFSETQ. The CDR3 is 14 residues long. The CDR3 spells CASSLDPEDTEAFF. DNA for the CDR3: TGCGCCAGCAGCTTGGATCCGGAGGACACTGAAGCTTTCTTT. Filled out from reference TRBV5-1 and TRBJ1-1, the complete variable domain reads KAGVTQTPRYLIKTRGQQVTLSCSPISGHRSVSWYQQTPGQGLQFLFEYFSETQRNKGNFPGRFSGRQFSNSRSEMNVSTLELGDSALYLCASSLDPEDTEAFFGQGTRLTVV.

V and J are TRBV12-3 or TRBV12-4 and TRBJ1-1; TRBD1 is a possible D gene (6 bases). Trimming pared 6 bases from V and 1 base from J, leaving 9 bases between. The CDR3 loop spans 13 amino acids. DNA of the CDR3: TGTGCCAGCAGCCTGACAGGGAACACTGAAGCTTTCTTT. Translated, it gives CASSLTGNTEAFF.

This chain joins TRBV15 and TRBJ2-2; tentative D call: TRBD2 (7 bases). This CDR3 has 15 amino acids. V was shortened by 2 bases and J by 6 bases, with 13 bases between the two germline ends. Germline V lookup: CDR1 LNHNV, CDR2 YYDKDF (reference sequence). For the CDR3, the DNA is TGTGCCACCAGCAGACTGGGGGGGGGCCCCGGGGAGCTGTTTTTT. As protein: CATSRLGGGPGELFF. Filled out from reference TRBV15 and TRBJ2-2, the complete variable domain reads DAMVIQNPRYQVTQFGKPVTLSCSQTLNHNVMYWYQQKSSQAPKLLFHYYDKDFNNEADTPDNFQSRRPNTSFCFLDIRSPGLGDTAMYLCATSRLGGGPGELFFGEGSRLTVL.

The count of this clone is one. This rearrangement joins TRBV9 to TRBJ1-2; 8 nucleotides line up with TRBD1. Trimming removed 7 bases from V and 2 bases from J; junction bases left unmatched: 16. From germline, CDR1 is SGDLS and CDR2 YYNGEE. CDR3 length: 17 residues. CDR3: CASGQGGVNGRNYGYTF. CDR3 in DNA: TGTGCCAGCGGACAGGGAGGGGTGAATGGGAGAAACTATGGCTACACCTTC. The full variable domain, with the rest looked up from reference TRBV9 and TRBJ1-2, is DSGVTQTPKHLITATGQRVTLRCSPRSGDLSVYWYQQSLDQGLQFLIQYYNGEERAKGNILERFSAQQFPDLHSELNLSSLELGDSALYFCASGQGGVNGRNYGYTFGSGTRLTVV.

This clone was found once. The chain recombines TRBV19 with TRBJ1-3; D call uncertain. The CDR3 sequence is 15 residues long. CDR1 and CDR2 from the germline V gene are LNHDA and SQIVND (reference sequence). V shed 1 base and J shed 0 bases, with 7 bases lying between them. CDR3 nucleotides: TGTGCCAGTAGTATAGCCCGGGGCTCTGGAAACACCATATATTTT. Protein: CASSIARGSGNTIYF.

CDR3 region: CASSFSAGGADTQYF. CDR3 nucleotide sequence: TGTGCCAGCAGTTTTTCAGCGGGAGGGGCAGATACGCAGTATTTT. The chain couples TRBV27 to TRBJ2-3, with 10 positions matching TRBD2. This CDR3 is built from 15 residues. V shed 3 bases and J 4 bases; nucleotides not matched to a gene: 4. Germline loops: CDR1 MNHEY, CDR2 SMNVEV (reference sequence).

The chain uses TRBV6-1 and TRBJ1-2, with 8 bases fitting TRBD1. The V gene's germline CDR1 is MNHNS and CDR2 SASEGT. There are 14 residues in the CDR3. Trimming removed 1 base from V and 8 bases from J; junction bases left unmatched: 6. In DNA, the CDR3 is TGTGCCAGCAGTGAAGGACAGGGGTGGCGGGGCTACACCTTC. It is translated as CASSEGQGWRGYTF.

The CDR3 here is CASSAGGYNEQFF. The CDR3 DNA follows: TGTGCCAGCAGTGCGGGAGGTTACAATGAGCAGTTCTTC. V and J are TRBV5-4 and TRBJ2-1, with 8 bases aligning to TRBD2. The CDR3 is made up of 13 amino acids. Germline V gives CDR1 SGHNT, CDR2 YYREEE (reference sequence). The J segment lost 4 bases and the V segment lost 5 bases, leaving 2 bases of the junction unmatched.

This clone was counted a single time. This rearrangement joins TRBV28 to TRBJ2-3, with 8 bases lining up with TRBD2. There are 13 residues in the CDR3. The germline CDR1 and CDR2 sequences are MDHEN and SYDVKM. V gave up 6 bases and J gave up 7 bases; unmatched junction bases: 6. CDR3: CASRSGRTHTQYF. The CDR3 DNA is TGTGCCAGCAGGAGCGGGAGAACCCATACGCAGTATTTT. The full variable domain, in which reference TRBV28 and TRBJ2-3 provide the parts outside the CDR3, is DVKVTQSSRYLVKRTGEKVFLECVQDMDHENMFWYRQDPGLGLRLIYFSYDVKMKEKGDIPEGYSVSREKKERFSLILESASTNQTSMYLCASRSGRTHTQYFGPGTRLTVL.

The chain has TRBV10-3 and TRBJ2-7, with a weak D call TRBD2 (7 bases). CDR1 and CDR2 (germline): ENHRY, SYGVKD. The CDR3 is made up of 14 amino acids. The V end lost 10 bases, the J end lost 0 bases, and 16 bases lay between the germline ends. The CDR3 loop is CATRAGAVSYEQYF. DNA of the CDR3: TGTGCCACCAGGGCGGGGGCTGTCTCCTACGAGCAGTACTTC.